This passage covers 31 T cell receptor beta chains from one sample sequenced in a study of blood T cell repertoires in COVID-19. The method was immunoSEQ multiplex PCR; TCRdb's version includes in-frame clones alone and lacks a portion of them. The sample has 450,000 to 500,000 clones, 80% to 90% seen once. The sequenced sample consisted of peripheral blood. These receptors were obtained from a human donor in a cohort sampled during active COVID-19.

J is TRBJ1-4 and V is TRBV19; D is unresolved. The CDR3 sequence is 15 residues long. Trimming took off 6 bases at V and 2 bases at J, with 13 bases between the two ends. The germline CDR1 and CDR2 sequences are LNHDA and SQIVND (reference sequence). CDR3 region: CASSNPKSTNEKLFF. CDR3 sequence (DNA): TGTGCCAGTAGCAACCCCAAGAGTACTAATGAAAAACTGTTTTTT. The full variable domain, rest sourced from reference TRBV19 and TRBJ1-4, is DGGITQSPKYLFRKEGQNVTLSCEQNLNHDAMYWYRQDPGQGLRLIYYSQIVNDFQKGDIAEGYSVSREKKESFPLTVTSAQKNPTAFYLCASSNPKSTNEKLFFGSGTQLSVL.

The chain employs TRBV5-1 and TRBJ1-3, with D uncertain. Germline CDR1 SGHRS, CDR2 YFSETQ. The ends were cut back, 0 bases at V and 2 bases at J, with 12 bases in the middle. The CDR3 is made up of 16 amino acids. The CDR3 DNA is TGCGCCAGCAGCTTGGGGCAACAGTTCACTGGAAACACCATATATTTT. It codes for CASSLGQQFTGNTIYF.

The chain uses TRBV6-5 and TRBJ2-1; the D gene is possibly TRBD1 (7 bases). V gave up 8 bases and J gave up 6 bases, with 20 bases separating them. Germline V gene lookup returns CDR1 MNHEY and CDR2 SVGAGI. The CDR3 is made up of 15 amino acids. The CDR3 here is CASAPPGGWSNEQFF. In nucleotides, the CDR3 is TGTGCCAGCGCCCCCCCAGGGGGGTGGTCCAATGAGCAGTTCTTC.

The V call is TRBV20-1, the J call TRBJ2-7; perhaps TRBD1 as D (5 bases). This CDR3 has 14 residues. The V end was cut by 3 bases, the J end by 3 bases, with 15 bases between. The germline CDR1 and CDR2 sequences are DFQATT and SNEGSKA (reference sequence). The CDR3 here is CSASTGAFNYEQYF. The DNA of the CDR3 is TGCAGTGCTAGTACAGGCGCGTTCAACTACGAGCAGTACTTC.

The V and J genes are TRBV7-9 and TRBJ2-2; D is perhaps TRBD1 (5 bases). The CDR3 covers 15 residues. Deletions cut 4 bases from V and 1 base from J, with 10 bases between. Germline loops: CDR1 SEHNR, CDR2 FQNEAQ (reference sequence). In DNA, the CDR3 is TGTGCCAGCAGCTGGACACGTAGGAACACCGGGGAGCTGTTTTTT. Protein: CASSWTRRNTGELFF.

The chain couples TRBV29-1 to TRBJ2-7; TRBD1 aligns across 9 bases. The CDR3 loop spans 16 amino acids. Germline V lookup: CDR1 SQVTM, CDR2 ANQGSEA. After removal of 5 bases from V and 1 base from J, the junction contained 12 bases not matched to a gene. The DNA for the CDR3 is TGCAGCGTTAGGCAACAGGGGGCGGTAGGGTCCTACGAGCAGTACTTC. Residues: CSVRQQGAVGSYEQYF.

The chain is built from TRBV24-1 and TRBJ2-3; D gene ambiguous. With 5 bases removed from V and 4 bases from J, the gap between germline ends came to 6 bases. The length of the CDR3 is 12 residues. Germline V CDR1 and CDR2: KGHDR, SFDVKD. The CDR3 DNA follows: TGTGCCACCAGTGCGGTATCAGATACGCAGTATTTT. As protein: CATSAVSDTQYF.

This clone has only one observation. The J gene is TRBJ2-2, the V gene TRBV18, with 11 nucleotides matching TRBD1. This CDR3 has 16 residues. Germline V gene lookup returns CDR1 KGHSH and CDR2 LQKENI. V shed 1 base, J shed 5 bases, and the junction held 3 bases outside the gene matches. The CDR3 DNA is TGTGCCAGCTCACCACTAGGACAGGGGGCGACCGGGGAGCTGTTTTTT. Amino acid sequence: CASSPLGQGATGELFF.

The J gene is TRBJ2-5, the V gene TRBV29-1; 11 bases match TRBD2. CDR1 is SQVTM and CDR2 is ANQGSEA in the germline V gene. The CDR3 runs 14 residues. The V gene end was trimmed by 8 bases and the J gene end by 1 base; junction bases not matched to a gene: 6. CDR3 loop: CSHTGTSGQETQYF. The CDR3 coding sequence is TGCAGCCATACCGGGACTAGCGGCCAAGAGACCCAGTACTTC.

The chain is built from TRBV4-2 and TRBJ1-1; D perhaps matches TRBD1 (5 bases). CDR1 is LGHNA, CDR2 YNFKEQ, per germline. The ends were cut back, 6 bases at V and 0 bases at J, with 26 bases in the middle. This CDR3 contains 19 residues. The CDR3 spells CASRPVGGRPKNLNTEAFF. In DNA form, the CDR3 reads TGTGCCAGCAGACCTGTGGGGGGGAGACCTAAAAATTTGAACACTGAAGCTTTCTTT.

The V and J genes are TRBV9 and TRBJ1-1; no firm D call. The CDR3 contains 13 residues. V was cut by 4 bases and J by 3 bases, with 10 bases left in between. The V gene's germline CDR1 is SGDLS and CDR2 YYNGEE. The CDR3 DNA reads TGTGCCAGCAGCTTCGGGGAGGACACTGAAGCTTTCTTT. Its protein is CASSFGEDTEAFF. Using reference TRBV9 and TRBJ1-1 for the parts outside the CDR3, the full variable domain is DSGVTQTPKHLITATGQRVTLRCSPRSGDLSVYWYQQSLDQGLQFLIQYYNGEERAKGNILERFSAQQFPDLHSELNLSSLELGDSALYFCASSFGEDTEAFFGQGTRLTVV.

The chain recombines TRBV12-3 or TRBV12-4 with TRBJ1-2, with D perhaps matching TRBD1 (6 bases). The V and J ends lost 6 bases and 8 bases respectively, with 10 bases between them. The CDR3 contains 11 residues. Here the CDR3 reads CASSPDRGYTF. The CDR3 DNA reads as TGTGCCAGCAGCCCCGACAGGGGCTACACCTTC.

V and J are TRBV28 and TRBJ2-5; 14 bases fit TRBD2. The CDR3 covers 17 residues. V shed 5 bases and J 5 bases; nucleotides not matched to a gene: 10. Germline V gene data show CDR1 as MDHEN and CDR2 as SYDVKM. The CDR3, as DNA: TGTGCCAGCAGTAGGACCGGGACTAGCGGGAGAGGGGAGACCCAGTACTTC. It specifies CASSRTGTSGRGETQYF.

This chain links TRBV15 with TRBJ2-5; 12 nucleotides align to TRBD1. With V trimmed by 4 bases and J by 2 bases, 23 bases remained unmatched. This CDR3 spans 22 amino acids. Looked up from germline, CDR1 is LNHNV and CDR2 is YYDKDF (reference sequence). The CDR3 DNA follows: TGTGCCACCAGCAACCCGGGACAGGGGGCGGCGGCGGGAGTCGGACATCAAGAGACCCAGTACTTC. Its protein product is CATSNPGQGAAAGVGHQETQYF.

The chain uses TRBV18 and TRBJ2-1, with D possibly TRBD1 on 5 matching bases. Trimming took 3 bases from V and 3 from J, leaving 15 bases between them. CDR1 and CDR2 (germline): KGHSH, LQKENI. The CDR3 is 16 amino acids. The CDR3 DNA is TGTGCCAGCTCACCCGTGGTTCTAGGGGACTACAATGAGCAGTTCTTC. It yields the protein CASSPVVLGDYNEQFF.

The rearrangement links TRBV5-1 to TRBJ2-1; TRBD2 aligns across 9 bases. Germline V CDR1 and CDR2: SGHRS, YFSETQ. Trimming cost V 4 bases and J 7 bases; bases outside gene matches: 6. The CDR3 has 14 amino acids. In DNA, the CDR3 is TGCGCCAGCAGCCCAAGGACTAGCGTGAATGAGCAGTTCTTC. It codes for CASSPRTSVNEQFF.

The chain is built from TRBV5-4 and TRBJ1-5; D is unresolved. Germline-derived CDR1 and CDR2 are SGHNT and YYREEE (reference sequence). The CDR3 has 13 residues. V lost 0 bases, J lost 11 bases, and 12 bases lay in between. CDR3 loop: CASSLELGRAQHF. The CDR3 DNA reads TGTGCCAGCAGCTTGGAGTTGGGTCGGGCCCAGCATTTT.

V and J are TRBV6-5 and TRBJ2-1, with 9 positions matching TRBD1. V gave up 6 bases and J gave up 9 bases; unmatched junction bases: 6. This CDR3 spans 13 amino acids. Looked up from germline, CDR1 is MNHEY and CDR2 is SVGAGI. The CDR3 nucleotides are TGTGCCAGCAGGCCGGGACAGGGCGGTGAGCAGTTCTTC. Translated, it gives CASRPGQGGEQFF.

The chain carries TRBV5-4 and TRBJ2-7; 8 bases are shared with TRBD2. The J segment lost 2 bases and the V segment lost 0 bases, leaving 10 bases of the junction unmatched. The germline V gene encodes CDR1 SGHNT and CDR2 YYREEE (reference sequence). This CDR3 is 17 amino acids long. CDR3 bases: TGTGCCAGCAGCTTGGAACTAATCCGGGGGGGGGCCTACGAGCAGTACTTC. This gives the protein CASSLELIRGGAYEQYF.

The genes are TRBV5-8 and TRBJ1-2; D is undetermined. Germline V gene data show CDR1 as SGHTS and CDR2 as YDEGEE. V lost 2 bases, J lost 0 bases, and 5 bases lay in between. This CDR3 spans 13 amino acids. The CDR3: CASSFTPNYGYTF. In nucleotides, the CDR3 is TGTGCCAGCAGCTTCACTCCTAACTATGGCTACACCTTC.

This sequence joins TRBV13 and TRBJ2-5; TRBD2 aligns across 10 bases. V shed 5 bases, J shed 5 bases, and the junction held 8 bases outside the gene matches. Germline V CDR1 and CDR2: PRHDT, FYEKMQ (reference sequence). The CDR3 contains 15 residues. The CDR3 here is CASSQASGSGETQYF. In DNA, the CDR3 is TGTGCCAGCAGCCAAGCTAGCGGGAGCGGGGAGACCCAGTACTTC.

The V call is TRBV7-2, the J call TRBJ1-2; no firm D call. From germline, CDR1 is SGHTA and CDR2 FQGNSA. The CDR3 length is 15 residues. Trimming took 5 bases from V and 8 from J, leaving 21 bases between them. The CDR3 bases are TGTGCCAGCAGCACCGCCTATACACGGGTCGAGGGCTACACCTTC. As protein: CASSTAYTRVEGYTF.

The CDR3 reads CASRRLEENTEAFF. The CDR3 nucleotides are TGTGCCAGTAGGCGGCTGGAAGAGAACACTGAAGCTTTCTTT. The chain uses TRBV19 and TRBJ1-1; unclear D gene. This CDR3 region has 14 residues. Per the germline V gene, CDR1 is LNHDA and CDR2 is SQIVND (reference sequence). Trimming cost V 6 bases and J 1 base, with 12 bases left between them.

This chain links TRBV5-1 with TRBJ2-5; the D gene is possibly TRBD2 (5 bases). Per germline, CDR1 SGHRS and CDR2 YFSETQ. CDR3 size: 12 residues. Deletions cut 2 bases from V and 3 bases from J, with 5 bases between. The CDR3 here is CASSFGEETQYF. Here the CDR3 DNA reads TGCGCCAGCAGCTTCGGGGAAGAGACCCAGTACTTC.

This clone was seen a handful of times. The same CDR3 also results from other DNA sequences found in this sample. V is TRBV4-1 and J is TRBJ2-7; TRBD1 matches at 9 bases. Germline values: CDR1 MGHRA, CDR2 YSYEKL. Trimming at V came to 0 bases and at J to 5 bases, leaving 5 bases not matched to a gene. This CDR3 spans 15 amino acids. The CDR3 DNA reads as TGCGCCAGCAGCCAAGATCCACAGGGGGCTGACGAGCAGTACTTC. This gives the protein CASSQDPQGADEQYF.

The chain has TRBV30 and TRBJ2-7; 9 bases align to TRBD2. The trim removed 5 bases at V and 4 bases at J, leaving 12 bases unmatched. This CDR3 spans 15 amino acids. Per germline, CDR1 GTSNPN and CDR2 SVGIG (reference sequence). Here the CDR3 DNA reads TGTGCCTGGGACCTAGGACTAGCGAATACGTACGAGCAGTACTTC. This codes for CAWDLGLANTYEQYF.

V is TRBV3-1 (or the pseudogene TRBV3-2) and J is TRBJ2-5; 10 bases align to TRBD1. Germline loops: CDR1 LGHDT, CDR2 YNNKEL (reference sequence). The CDR3 runs to 17 residues. The J segment lost 5 bases and the V segment lost 4 bases, leaving 13 bases of the junction unmatched. DNA of the CDR3: TGTGCCAGCAGCCTCGGGACAGGGGACGGTTGGAGGGAGACCCAGTACTTC. Its translation is CASSLGTGDGWRETQYF.

The V and J genes are TRBV3-1 (or the pseudogene TRBV3-2) and TRBJ2-4; D possibly corresponds to TRBD1 (5 bases). The V gene's germline CDR1 is LGHDT and CDR2 YNNKEL (reference sequence). The CDR3 spans 16 residues. V was shortened by 0 bases and J by 0 bases, with 9 bases between the two germline ends. In DNA, the CDR3 is TGTGCCAGCAGCCAAGAAGACAGACTAGCCAAAAACATTCAGTACTTC. Translating gives CASSQEDRLAKNIQYF.

The chain couples TRBV18 to TRBJ1-5, with TRBD1 as a possible D gene (5 bases). Per the germline V gene, CDR1 is KGHSH and CDR2 is LQKENI. The V gene lost 3 bases and the J gene lost 5 bases, with 14 bases spanning the gap. CDR3 length: 15 amino acids. CDR3 sequence (DNA): TGTGCCAGCTCACCTATGGTAGGAGGGGATCAGCCCCAGCATTTT. Translating it yields CASSPMVGGDQPQHF. Variable domain in full (rest from reference TRBV18 and TRBJ1-5): NAGVMQNPRHLVRRRGQEARLRCSPMKGHSHVYWYRQLPEEGLKFMVYLQKENIIDESGMPKERFSAEFPKEGPSILRIQQVVRGDSAAYFCASSPMVGGDQPQHFGDGTRLSIL.

The chain links TRBV9 to TRBJ2-7; D gene unclear. Trimming shortened V by 3 bases and J by 6 bases, and 22 bases separated the two germline ends. The CDR3 runs to 16 residues. Per the germline V gene, CDR1 is SGDLS and CDR2 is YYNGEE. The chain's CDR3 is CASSALGAATLFEQYF. The CDR3 DNA follows: TGTGCCAGCAGCGCGTTAGGTGCGGCTACGTTATTCGAGCAGTACTTC.

The V call is TRBV4-3, the J call TRBJ1-2; D remains ambiguous. Per germline, CDR1 LGHNA and CDR2 YSLEER. Trimming stripped 0 bases from V and 5 bases from J, with 13 bases between. CDR3 length equals 15 residues. This chain's CDR3 is CASSQEGARSYGYTF. The CDR3 DNA is TGCGCCAGCAGCCAAGAGGGTGCCCGGAGTTATGGCTACACCTTC.